This passage covers 5 T cell receptor beta chains from one sample sequenced in a study of shared clonotypes between healthy human individuals (TCRdb year 2020). For the CD8 naive samples, CD45RO-negative cells were positively selected for CCR7, yielding a CD45RA+CCR7+ population from which TemRA cells were excluded. The method was the immunoSEQ multiplex PCR assay. The source is immuneACCESS, and TCRdb retained only in-frame sequences with V and J called. Part of the clones is not carried over; for the studies checked, unresolved V genes explain less than half of this, and the remainder is unexplained. The sample profile shows about 680,000 clones; about 91% of them were found once. Of the sample, 24% is held by the ten largest clones. The sequenced sample was naive CD8+ T cells sorted from blood. What this sample's cell subset or site label stands for: CD45RA+CCR7+. These receptors were taken from a man aged 25 to 45 in good health.

The chain uses TRBV11-2 and TRBJ2-5; D is uncertain. V lost 5 bases, J lost 4 bases, and 8 bases lay in between. The CDR3 has 12 amino acids. Germline V gene lookup returns CDR1 SGHAT and CDR2 FQNNGV. The CDR3 bases are TGTGCCAGCAGCCCCTGGAGAGAGACCCAGTACTTC. It is translated as CASSPWRETQYF.

Remarks on this clone: The same CDR3 arises from other DNA sequences in this sample as well. The chain recombines TRBV7-6 with TRBJ2-1; weak D call: TRBD1 (6 bases). Germline values: CDR1 SGHVS, CDR2 FNYEAQ. The CDR3 loop spans 15 amino acids. Trimming took off 3 bases at V and 2 bases at J, with 11 bases between the two ends. The CDR3 sequence is CASSLGRGPYNEQFF. The CDR3, as DNA: TGTGCCAGCAGCTTGGGCAGGGGTCCCTACAATGAGCAGTTCTTC.

This chain uses TRBV29-1 with TRBJ2-3; the match to TRBD1 covers 9 bases. The CDR3 is 16 amino acids. The V and J ends lost 0 bases and 2 bases, in that order; junction bases with no gene match: 6. Germline V gives CDR1 SQVTM, CDR2 ANQGSEA. CDR3 sequence (DNA): TGCAGCGTTGAAGATCCACAGGGGGCTTACACAGATACGCAGTATTTT. It codes for CSVEDPQGAYTDTQYF.

The CDR3 loop reads CASSRRGGGLQETQYF. For the CDR3, the DNA is TGTGCCAGCAGCCGACGGGGGGGAGGTCTACAAGAGACCCAGTACTTC. The gene calls are TRBV9 and TRBJ2-5, with 8 positions matching TRBD2. This CDR3 has 16 amino acids. Trimming cost V 4 bases and J 2 bases; bases outside gene matches: 10. Germline V gives CDR1 SGDLS, CDR2 YYNGEE.

The chain joins TRBV6-5 to TRBJ2-2; 7 nucleotides agree with TRBD2. After removal of 0 bases from V and 6 bases from J, the junction contained 7 bases not matched to a gene. The CDR3 sequence is 16 residues long. Germline values: CDR1 MNHEY, CDR2 SVGAGI. The CDR3 protein is CASSYSSSGVAGELFF. The DNA for the CDR3 is TGTGCCAGCAGTTACTCATCTAGCGGAGTGGCCGGGGAGCTGTTTTTT.